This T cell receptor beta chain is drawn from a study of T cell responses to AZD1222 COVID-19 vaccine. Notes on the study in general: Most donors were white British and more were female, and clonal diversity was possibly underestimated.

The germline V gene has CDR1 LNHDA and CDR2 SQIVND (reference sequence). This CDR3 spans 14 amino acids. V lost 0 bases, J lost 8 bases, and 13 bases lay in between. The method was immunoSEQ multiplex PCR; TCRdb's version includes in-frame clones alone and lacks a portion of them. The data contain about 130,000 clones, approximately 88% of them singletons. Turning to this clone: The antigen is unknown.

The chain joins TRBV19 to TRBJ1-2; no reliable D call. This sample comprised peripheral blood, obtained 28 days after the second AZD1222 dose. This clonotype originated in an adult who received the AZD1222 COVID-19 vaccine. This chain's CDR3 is CASSIDRRPRGYTF. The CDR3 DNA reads TGTGCCAGTAGTATAGACAGACGTCCGCGGGGCTACACCTTC.